Each of the 21 T cell receptor beta chains below was sequenced from the same sample in a study of shared clonotypes between healthy human individuals. The data were produced by immunoSEQ multiplex PCR, yet TCRdb's version contains in-frame clones alone and is incomplete. The repertoire consists of about 1.9 million clones, with 80% to 95% occurring once and the leading ten covering under 2%. Naive CD8 isolation took CD45RO-negative cells positively selected for CCR7 and excluded terminally differentiated effector memory CD45RA+ cells. Sequencing used naive CD8+ T cells from PBMCs. These receptors originate from a man between 18 and 35 years old in good health. Some clones in this sample may be carry-over from other donors' samples.

This clone was seen once. The V and J genes are TRBV29-1 and TRBJ1-2; 8 bases match TRBD1. CDR1 is SQVTM, CDR2 ANQGSEA, per germline. V trimming: 8 bases; J trimming: 2 bases; junction bases outside the gene matches: 4. The CDR3 length is 12 residues. CDR3 region: CSTRQGNYGYTF. DNA of the CDR3: TGCAGCACTCGACAGGGGAACTATGGCTACACCTTC.

Worth noting for this clone: Other DNA sequences in this sample translate to the same CDR3. The chain is built from TRBV7-9 and TRBJ2-7; tentatively, D is TRBD1 (5 bases). Germline V CDR1 and CDR2: SEHNR, FQNEAQ (reference sequence). This CDR3 comprises 12 residues. V lost 3 bases and J lost 5, with 8 bases in between. CDR3: CASSLAGHEQYF. Here the CDR3 DNA reads TGTGCCAGCAGCTTGGCAGGGCACGAGCAGTACTTC.

V is TRBV11-2 and J is TRBJ2-1, with 7 bases aligning to TRBD2. The CDR3 has 16 residues. Germline trimming cut 5 bases from V and 4 bases from J; bases unmatched to any gene: 11. CDR1 is SGHAT and CDR2 is FQNNGV in the germline V gene. This CDR3 reads CASSPSGLAEYNEQFF. The CDR3 DNA reads TGTGCCAGCAGCCCCTCTGGGCTAGCGGAGTACAATGAGCAGTTCTTC.

This clone was recorded only once. The gene calls are TRBV7-6 and TRBJ2-5, with a weak D call TRBD2 (5 bases). Trimming shortened V by 3 bases and J by 2 bases, and 13 bases separated the two germline ends. This CDR3 has 15 amino acids. CDR1 is SGHVS and CDR2 is FNYEAQ in the germline V gene. CDR3 coding DNA: TGTGCCAGCAGCTTTCCTCAGTCGGGGCAAGAGACCCAGTACTTC. The encoded protein is CASSFPQSGQETQYF.

The rearrangement joins TRBV27 to TRBJ1-2; TRBD1 matches 7 bases. This CDR3 is built from 14 residues. Germline V gene data show CDR1 as MNHEY and CDR2 as SMNVEV (reference sequence). V was pared by 5 bases and J by 7 bases, with 10 bases of the junction left unmatched. CDR3 sequence: CASSTQTGLGGYTF. As DNA, the CDR3 is TGTGCCAGCAGTACCCAGACAGGGTTAGGTGGCTACACCTTC.

The genes are TRBV4-1 and TRBJ2-7, with 7 bases matching TRBD1. The V and J ends lost 4 bases and 1 base, in that order; junction bases with no gene match: 10. The germline gives CDR1 MGHRA, CDR2 YSYEKL. The CDR3 covers 16 residues. The CDR3 sequence: CASSLVTGLPSYEQYF. The CDR3 bases are TGCGCCAGCAGCCTCGTGACAGGGCTTCCTTCCTACGAGCAGTACTTC.

This clone was seen a single time. This sequence joins TRBV28 and TRBJ2-1; D is uncertain. The length of the CDR3 is 14 residues. Trimming took off 5 bases at V and 5 bases at J, with 13 bases between the two ends. The germline V gene has CDR1 MDHEN and CDR2 SYDVKM. The CDR3 DNA reads TGTGCCAGCAGTCAGATTCGGTGGGACAATGAGCAGTTCTTC. Translated: CASSQIRWDNEQFF.

The rearrangement uses TRBV28 and TRBJ2-5; D is perhaps TRBD1 or TRBD2 (5 bases each). V lost 4 bases and J lost 2, with 14 bases in between. CDR1 is MDHEN, CDR2 SYDVKM, per germline. The CDR3 consists of 15 residues. CDR3 amino acids: CASSSGLELQETQYF. Written as DNA, the CDR3 is TGTGCCAGCAGTTCGGGGCTTGAGTTACAAGAGACCCAGTACTTC.

The V gene is TRBV5-6, the J gene TRBJ2-3, with D hard to call. The CDR3 length is 15 residues. V gave up 5 bases and J gave up 6 bases, with 19 bases separating them. The germline V gene encodes CDR1 SGHDT and CDR2 YYEEEE. The CDR3 sequence: CASSPPRTALDTQYF. The CDR3 DNA follows: TGTGCCAGCAGTCCCCCCCGGACCGCACTCGATACGCAGTATTTT.

The chain combines TRBV25-1 with TRBJ1-5; D may be TRBD1 (5 bases). There are 15 residues in the CDR3. The V end lost 1 base, the J end lost 0 bases, and 7 bases lay between the germline ends. Germline values: CDR1 MGHDK, CDR2 SYGVNS. The CDR3 bases are TGTGCCAGCAGTGAATTCAGGGATAGCAATCAGCCCCAGCATTTT. This translates into CASSEFRDSNQPQHF.

This chain links TRBV15 with TRBJ2-3; TRBD2 matches 7 bases. The germline V gene has CDR1 LNHNV and CDR2 YYDKDF (reference sequence). The CDR3 has 15 residues. Trimming took 0 bases from V and 3 from J; bases not matched to a gene: 3. CDR3 in DNA: TGTGCCACCAGCAGAGATCTAGCGGATACAGATACGCAGTATTTT. It specifies CATSRDLADTDTQYF.

V gene TRBV27 combines with J gene TRBJ2-7, with D possibly being TRBD1 (5 bases). From germline, CDR1 is MNHEY and CDR2 SMNVEV (reference sequence). V lost 2 bases and J 8 bases, leaving 25 bases between the germline ends. The CDR3 is made up of 17 amino acids. Here the CDR3 DNA reads TGTGCCAGCAGTTTAAAGTCGACAGCGCCTCTTTCAGAACAGCAGTACTTC. Its protein product is CASSLKSTAPLSEQQYF.

V usage is TRBV7-2 and J usage is TRBJ2-7; no definite D call. The CDR3 runs to 14 residues. Trimming cost V 0 bases and J 2 bases, with 8 bases left between them. The germline V gene has CDR1 SGHTA and CDR2 FQGNSA. CDR3 loop: CASSLAAPTYEQYF. The CDR3 DNA is TGTGCCAGCAGCTTAGCGGCACCCACCTACGAGCAGTACTTC.

This chain links TRBV27 with TRBJ1-5, with D possibly being TRBD1 (5 bases). CDR1 is MNHEY, CDR2 SMNVEV, per germline (reference sequence). This CDR3 has 14 amino acids. V lost 3 bases and J 6 bases, leaving 12 bases between the germline ends. CDR3 amino acids: CASSFGGSGQPQHF. The CDR3 DNA reads TGTGCCAGCAGTTTCGGGGGGTCTGGTCAGCCCCAGCATTTT.

The V gene is TRBV4-2, the J gene TRBJ2-1, with 8 bases identical to TRBD2. The CDR3 runs 13 residues. V shed 1 base and J 13 bases; nucleotides not matched to a gene: 6. Germline V gene sequence: CDR1 LGHNA, CDR2 YNFKEQ. CDR3 nucleotide sequence: TGTGCCAGCAGCCAAGGGACTAGCACCCGACAGTTCTTC. Translation: CASSQGTSTRQFF.

This clone was observed a single time. The chain carries TRBV4-3 and TRBJ2-1, with TRBD2 matching 13 bases. Looked up from germline, CDR1 is LGHNA and CDR2 is YSLEER. This CDR3 has 18 amino acids. The junction had 6 bases not matched to a gene; V was cut back by 1 base and J by 3 bases. This chain's CDR3 is CASSQGTSGRAYYNEQFF. Here the CDR3 DNA reads TGCGCCAGCAGCCAAGGTACTAGCGGGAGGGCGTACTACAATGAGCAGTTCTTC.

The J gene is TRBJ2-7, the V gene TRBV5-4; TRBD2 matches 14 bases. V gave up 0 bases and J gave up 5 bases; unmatched junction bases: 4. The CDR3 is 16 residues long. The germline CDR1 and CDR2 sequences are SGHNT and YYREEE (reference sequence). CDR3 sequence: CASSLVGLAGAHEQYF. The CDR3 nucleotides are TGTGCCAGCAGCTTGGTGGGACTAGCGGGAGCCCACGAGCAGTACTTC.

This chain connects TRBV9 to TRBJ2-7; D unclear. V lost 0 bases and J 3 bases, leaving 13 bases between the germline ends. The CDR3 loop spans 15 amino acids. In germline, CDR1 is SGDLS, CDR2 YYNGEE. CDR3 protein: CASSVGSGTNYEQYF. Here the CDR3 DNA reads TGTGCCAGCAGCGTAGGCTCGGGCACCAACTACGAGCAGTACTTC.

This rearrangement joins TRBV10-3 to TRBJ2-7; 7 bases are a match to TRBD1. The CDR3 has 17 amino acids. Losses at the gene ends were 3 bases for V and 5 bases for J; bases not matched to a gene: 16. The germline gives CDR1 ENHRY, CDR2 SYGVKD. For the CDR3, the DNA is TGTGCCATCAGTGACTCCAACGGAAGGACAGGCAGGGACGAGCAGTACTTC. Residues: CAISDSNGRTGRDEQYF.

Note on this clone: Within the sample, other DNA sequences also encode this same CDR3. The genes are TRBV6-5 and TRBJ1-5, with TRBD1 identical over 8 bases. The CDR3 covers 13 residues. The ends lost 5 bases at V and 6 bases at J; junction bases unmatched: 3. Germline CDR1 reads MNHEY; CDR2 reads SVGAGI. CDR3 sequence: CASSTGQGQPQHF. The CDR3 DNA is TGTGCCAGCAGTACCGGACAGGGTCAGCCCCAGCATTTT.

The chain uses TRBV28 and TRBJ2-1; 7 positions match TRBD2. V shed 1 base and J 4 bases; nucleotides not matched to a gene: 7. CDR1 and CDR2 from the germline V gene are MDHEN and SYDVKM. The CDR3 consists of 16 residues. CDR3 nucleotide sequence: TGTGCCAGCAGTTTATTTTCCCAGCGGGGTTACAATGAGCAGTTCTTC. The encoded protein is CASSLFSQRGYNEQFF.